This TCR beta chain was documented in a study of blood T cells in healthy people across ages (dated by TCRdb to about 2015). In the study overall: In model experiments, template switching captured roughly one uniquely barcoded TCR beta cDNA molecule for every two T cells. To avoid experimental bias, donors of different ages were spread randomly across the sequencing lanes. Donors were grouped into four age groups: young (average approximately 15 years), middle-aged (less than 40), aged (approximately 58) and long-lived (about 90). To track age-related changes in TCR beta repertoire diversity, the study relied on deep sequencing normalized with unique cDNA molecular identifiers. Two additional independent replicas of 1 million unique cDNA reads from the same blood draw were analyzed for two donors (one aged 18 to 30 and one aged 80 or older). Broader findings and caveats from the paper: Compared with the aged group, more naive CD4+ T cells, fewer expanded clones and increased TCR diversity were shown by the long-lived group, suggesting age selection. Because profiling used bulk unsorted PBMCs, naive and antigen-experienced compartments could not be compared conclusively. Estimates of total diversity from one million sequenced T cells were regarded as lower bounds and underestimates. There was a strong correlation between observed TCR beta diversity and the percentage of naive T cells measured by flow cytometry. The CMV infection status of donors was not known, potentially confounding age-related changes in expanded clonotypes. Observed TCR beta diversity per million T cells fell roughly linearly with age, and a significant reduction was already apparent by age approximately 41.

The receptor library was made with 5' RACE. The sequencer listed for this sample is Illumina HiSeq 2500. A second PCR of about 6 to 11 cycles was run with a J-beta primer mix and a sample-barcoded 5' primer. A unique molecular identifier was introduced onto each TCR beta cDNA molecule by a template-switch 5' adaptor carrying 12 random nucleotides. Each sample yielded at least 2.5 million CDR3-containing paired-end reads. All of the RNA was converted into first-strand cDNA using the Mint cDNA synthesis kit, with a TRBC-specific oligonucleotide serving as the primer. After uracil-DNA glycosylase treatment, a first 18-cycle PCR used universal primers M1SS and BC2_uni_R on all cDNA. Under the source paper's analysis protocol: For normalization, 1 million high-quality reads were randomly selected from each sample, with every read carrying a distinct molecular identifier. Instead of being binned into consensus sequences, reads with shared molecular identifiers were discarded. MiTCR, run with a Q25 quality threshold and the strictest error-elimination algorithm, handled CDR3 identification, clonotype clustering and error correction. A nonparametric unseen species model using Euler transformation provided a lower-bound estimate of total TCR beta diversity. The public reads were run again by TCRdb, first through fastp at Q25 and then through MiXCR, and only productive beta chains were kept. Each CDR3 protein appears once, grouped with its most common genes and DNA. The V and J calls, along with clone size, are taken from TCRdb and not from the paper's own processing. Present in this sample are 700,000 to 950,000 distinct CDR3 sequences, 58% of which were seen just once. The ten largest clonotypes hold 20% to 25% of the sample.

Unmatched junction bases come to 5, with V trimmed by 7 bases and J by 8 bases. As encoded in the germline V gene, CDR1 is MNHEY while CDR2 is SVGAGI. Including the terminal cysteine and phenylalanine, the CDR3 comprises 13 residues. The kept DNA is CDR3 alone, 39 bases in frame from the first base. The donors were roughly 40 Caucasian individuals from Russia, aged roughly 6 to 100 years, who were systemically healthy. Ten milliliters of peripheral blood were drawn from each donor into EDTA-treated Vacutainer tubes. Ficoll-Paque density-gradient centrifugation was used to isolate PBMCs, with at least 6.5 million per sample. Trizol reagent was used to extract total RNA from PBMCs, with at least 6 micrograms per sample. Naive CD45RAhigh/CD27high T cell percentages were measured by flow cytometry on a PBMC aliquot from every donor. Note on this clonotype: This clone's antigen is unknown. No much larger clonotype is one base removed from it; base qualities were not supplied.

The sequence came from a man aged 25 to 40 in good health. Sequenced: blood. The rearrangement joined TRBV6-5 to TRBJ2-3; TRBD2 matches 11 bases in the middle. The nucleotide sequence is TGTGCCAGCAATCTAGCGGGAGGTGGTACGCAGTATTTT. It translates to CASNLAGGGTQYF.